The entry below describes one TCR beta chain. This entry comes from a study of blood T cell repertoires in COVID-19. Germline V gives CDR1 SGHAT, CDR2 FQNNGV. Trimming took off 4 bases at V and 13 bases at J, with 17 bases between the two ends. The CDR3 is 13 residues long. The authors' processing: Using reference gene primer amplification, nucleated cell counts were estimated. Clones were read by immunoSEQ multiplex PCR, and TCRdb kept only the in-frame ones, dropping some. The V and J calls and clone size are taken from that table; D and trimming were inferred from the DNA. The sample lists about 250,000 clones; nearly 90% were seen once.

The chain has TRBV11-2 and TRBJ2-1; weak D call: TRBD2 (5 bases). This sequence was found in a man younger than 30 with active or convalescent COVID-19. Sequenced sample: peripheral blood. CDR3 bases: TGTGCCAGCAGCTCCGAGCGTAAAGCGGTACAGTTCTTC. Its protein is CASSSERKAVQFF.